The present T cell receptor beta chain was sequenced within a study of regulatory T cells in long-lasting Graves disease. As to time point: newly diagnosed GD, antithyroid drugs for less than 3 months. PBMC RNA served as the TCR library source. Trimming pared 4 bases from V and 0 bases from J, leaving 8 bases between. CDR1 SGHRS and CDR2 YFSETQ come from the germline V gene. The CDR3 has 14 residues. This clonotype was detected ten times or more. The authors built TCR beta libraries using iRepertoire HTBI primers and Arm-PCR of CDR3 regions. TCRdb analysed the multiplex PCR reads with MiXCR anew, one entry per CDR3 protein. The repertoire consists of around 400,000 distinct CDR3 sequences, with approximately 10% occurring once and the leading ten covering 18%. These same data were also listed under a study on T cells in Graves' hyperthyroidism and ophthalmopathy. That report notes: Most clonotypes expanded in the thyroid (above 0.001) were also present in blood.

V is TRBV5-1 and J is TRBJ2-4; D uncertain. This sample comprised peripheral blood mononuclear cells (PBMCs), obtained at new diagnosis, from a patient treated with antithyroid drugs. This TCR was recovered from a woman aged 18-30 years with Graves disease. CDR3 region: CASSVTLAKNIQYF. The CDR3 coding sequence is TGCGCCAGCAGCGTGACCTTAGCCAAAAACATTCAGTACTTC.